These 30 T cell receptor beta chains came from one sample sequenced in a study of blood T cell repertoires in COVID-19. The data were produced by immunoSEQ multiplex PCR, yet TCRdb's version contains in-frame clones alone and is incomplete. Of a few hundred thousand clones listed, about nine tenths are singletons. The specimen sequenced was PBMCs or T cells enriched from blood (not recorded which). The receptors here all came from a man in his thirties or forties who had recovered from COVID-19.

The chain recombines TRBV5-4 with TRBJ2-1; D is possibly TRBD1 (5 bases). The CDR3 is 15 amino acids. The V end was cut by 0 bases, the J end by 1 base, with 8 bases between. Germline V gene data show CDR1 as SGHNT and CDR2 as YYREEE (reference sequence). CDR3 in DNA: TGTGCCAGCAGCTTGGTCGCAGGGTCCTACAATGAGCAGTTCTTC. Its protein product is CASSLVAGSYNEQFF.

This clone was seen a single time. The V and J genes are TRBV19 and TRBJ1-2; 9 bases are a match to TRBD1. Losses at the gene ends were 5 bases for V and 9 bases for J; bases not matched to a gene: 16. Looked up from germline, CDR1 is LNHDA and CDR2 is SQIVND (reference sequence). This CDR3 spans 16 amino acids. CDR3 DNA sequence: TGTGCCAGTAGTCTACCGGGACAGGGATCGCTGAGTAGCTACACCTTC. Its translation: CASSLPGQGSLSSYTF.

The gene calls are TRBV27 and TRBJ2-4; tentative D call: TRBD1 (5 bases). The CDR3 extends over 15 amino acids. Germline loops: CDR1 MNHEY, CDR2 SMNVEV (reference sequence). The germline V and J ends were trimmed by 3 bases and 2 bases, with 11 bases remaining between them. CDR3 in amino acids: CASSLVQGPKNIQYF. Written as DNA, the CDR3 is TGTGCCAGCAGTTTGGTCCAGGGTCCCAAAAACATTCAGTACTTC.

This rearrangement joins TRBV5-8 to TRBJ2-7; 10 bases align to TRBD1. The CDR3 extends over 17 amino acids. CDR1 and CDR2 (germline): SGHTS, YDEGEE. V was clipped by 0 bases and J by 2 bases; unmatched bases: 8. This CDR3 reads CASSLVTGGWDPYEQYF. DNA of the CDR3: TGTGCCAGCAGCTTGGTGACAGGGGGCTGGGATCCCTACGAGCAGTACTTC.

The chain uses TRBV2 and TRBJ2-7; 11 positions match TRBD1. In germline, CDR1 is SNHLY, CDR2 FYNNEI. The CDR3 covers 12 residues. Written as DNA, the CDR3 is TGTGCTGGGACAGGGGGCTCCTACGAGCAGTACTTC. Residues: CAGTGGSYEQYF.

The V gene is TRBV19, the J gene TRBJ2-4, with TRBD1 matching 8 bases. Looked up from germline, CDR1 is LNHDA and CDR2 is SQIVND (reference sequence). This CDR3 is built from 16 residues. The ends lost 3 bases at V and 0 bases at J; junction bases unmatched: 4. The DNA for the CDR3 is TGTGCCAGTAGTATGGGACAGGCCCTAGCCAAAAACATTCAGTACTTC. Translating gives CASSMGQALAKNIQYF.

The chain is built from TRBV7-6 and TRBJ2-7; a possible D gene is TRBD2 (5 bases). The CDR3 covers 16 residues. V lost 5 bases and J 3 bases, leaving 20 bases between the germline ends. Germline lookup yields CDR1 SGHVS and CDR2 FNYEAQ. This CDR3 reads CASSDRYDPGNYEQYF. CDR3 nucleotide sequence: TGTGCCAGCAGCGACCGATACGACCCGGGGAACTACGAGCAGTACTTC.

The chain combines TRBV29-1 with TRBJ2-6; TRBD1 aligns across 9 bases. Germline CDR1 is SQVTM and CDR2 is ANQGSEA. Trimming removed 0 bases from V and 2 bases from J; junction bases left unmatched: 2. This CDR3 is built from 16 residues. In DNA, the CDR3 is TGCAGCGTTGAAGATTGGGACAGGGCTGGGGCCAACGTCCTGACTTTC. This translates into CSVEDWDRAGANVLTF. Full variable domain (outside the CDR3, taken from reference TRBV29-1 and TRBJ2-6): SAVISQKPSRDICQRGTSLTIQCQVDSQVTMMFWYRQQPGQSLTLIATANQGSEATYESGFVIDKFPISRPNLTFSTLTVSNMSPEDSSIYLCSVEDWDRAGANVLTFGAGSRLTVL.

The chain couples TRBV18 to TRBJ2-7; 8 positions match TRBD1. Germline CDR1 KGHSH, CDR2 LQKENI. This CDR3 is built from 13 residues. Trimming took 6 bases from V and 5 from J; bases not matched to a gene: 6. CDR3 sequence reads: CASSVDRANEQYF. The DNA of the CDR3 is TGTGCCAGCTCTGTGGACAGGGCGAACGAGCAGTACTTC.

The chain carries TRBV4-2 and TRBJ2-3; 10 positions agree with TRBD2. CDR1 and CDR2 (germline): LGHNA, YNFKEQ. The trim removed 0 bases at V and 6 bases at J, leaving 6 bases unmatched. This CDR3 is built from 16 residues. The CDR3 sequence: CASSQETAGGPDTQYF. The CDR3 nucleotides are TGTGCCAGCAGCCAAGAGACAGCGGGGGGGCCCGATACGCAGTATTTT.

This chain uses TRBV2 with TRBJ1-2; D may be TRBD1 (6 bases). The CDR3 length is 15 residues. With 6 bases removed from V and 6 bases from J, the gap between germline ends came to 20 bases. Germline V gives CDR1 SNHLY, CDR2 FYNNEI. CDR3 protein: CASSQSYRDTHGYTF. CDR3 sequence (DNA): TGTGCCAGCAGCCAGAGCTACCGGGACACCCATGGCTACACCTTC.

V usage is TRBV4-3 and J usage is TRBJ1-6; the D is unclear. Looked up from germline, CDR1 is LGHNA and CDR2 is YSLEER. The CDR3 has 16 residues. The V gene lost 1 base and the J gene lost 0 bases, with 7 bases spanning the gap. CDR3 sequence: CASSQGGSSYNSPLHF. CDR3 in DNA: TGCGCCAGCAGCCAAGGAGGGAGCTCCTATAATTCACCCCTCCACTTT.

The chain uses TRBV7-2 and TRBJ1-2; 7 nucleotides line up with TRBD1. This CDR3 contains 15 residues. V shed 5 bases and J 7 bases; nucleotides not matched to a gene: 13. CDR1 is SGHTA, CDR2 FQGNSA, per germline. The CDR3 is CASSLEGGTASGYTF. The CDR3 DNA is TGTGCCAGCAGCCTAGAAGGGGGGACAGCGTCTGGCTACACCTTC.

This clone was picked up one time. The chain employs TRBV7-8 and TRBJ2-1; 8 nucleotides line up with TRBD2. The CDR3 is made up of 16 amino acids. Germline CDR1 reads SGHVS; CDR2 reads FQNEAQ. Germline trimming cut 4 bases from V and 14 bases from J; bases unmatched to any gene: 19. CDR3 protein: CASSSRGRERGFVEFF. The CDR3 DNA reads as TGTGCCAGCAGCTCTCGAGGTCGAGAGCGGGGGTTCGTGGAGTTCTTC.

The chain combines TRBV5-5 with TRBJ1-2; TRBD1 might be the D (6 bases). The CDR3 sequence is 16 residues long. V was trimmed by 4 bases and J by 0 bases, leaving 16 bases between them. CDR1 SGHKS and CDR2 YYEKEE come from the germline V gene (reference sequence). The CDR3 nucleotides read TGTGCCAGCAGCCCGACAGGCGCCGGTGCTAACTATGGCTACACCTTC. It yields the protein CASSPTGAGANYGYTF.

This clone was counted between two and nine times. V usage is TRBV27 and J usage is TRBJ2-7, with a weak D call TRBD1 (5 bases). This CDR3 has 16 residues. The ends were cut back, 5 bases at V and 0 bases at J, with 17 bases in the middle. Germline V CDR1 and CDR2: MNHEY, SMNVEV (reference sequence). The CDR3: CASSPSWGPSSYEQYF. CDR3 DNA sequence: TGTGCCAGCAGTCCTTCCTGGGGCCCGAGCTCCTACGAGCAGTACTTC.

To note about this clone: The junction differs from germline at one of its ends, possibly a read error. This chain connects TRBV6-2 or TRBV6-3 to TRBJ2-7; no reliable D call. Germline V CDR1 and CDR2: MNHEY, SVGEGT. The CDR3 covers 11 residues. In nucleotides, the CDR3 is TGTGCCAGCAGTTATGGCGGCGTGTGGGACTTC. Protein product: CASSYGGVWDF.

The chain uses TRBV3-1 (or the pseudogene TRBV3-2) and TRBJ1-2, with D possibly being TRBD1 (5 bases). This CDR3 is built from 16 residues. Between the trimmed V and J ends, which lost 0 bases and 0 bases, there was a span of 11 bases. Germline lookup yields CDR1 LGHDT and CDR2 YNNKEL (reference sequence). CDR3 DNA sequence: TGTGCCAGCAGCCAAGAAGGAGGGGACTCTAACTATGGCTACACCTTC. Encoded protein: CASSQEGGDSNYGYTF.

CDR3 sequence reads: CASSLMGGAAGEQYF. The CDR3 nucleotides read TGTGCCAGCAGCTTAATGGGGGGTGCTGCTGGTGAGCAGTACTTC. The chain recombines TRBV7-9 with TRBJ2-7; D is possibly TRBD2 (6 bases). Deletions cut 2 bases from V and 7 bases from J, with 18 bases between. This CDR3 is 15 amino acids long. Germline V CDR1 and CDR2: SEHNR, FQNEAQ (reference sequence).

V and J are TRBV6-4 and TRBJ1-5, with D perhaps matching TRBD1 (5 bases). This CDR3 has 13 amino acids. Germline CDR1 reads MRHNA; CDR2 reads SNTAGT. Between the trimmed V and J ends, which lost 6 bases and 4 bases, there was a span of 10 bases. Written as DNA, the CDR3 is TGTGCCAGCAGCCCGACAGCGAATCAGCCCCAGCATTTT. As protein: CASSPTANQPQHF.

The rearrangement links TRBV4-3 to TRBJ2-7; perhaps TRBD1 as D (5 bases). Germline CDR1 is LGHNA and CDR2 is YSLEER. Trimming shortened V by 0 bases and J by 0 bases, and 6 bases separated the two germline ends. The CDR3 covers 14 residues. In DNA form, the CDR3 reads TGCGCCAGCAGCCAAGACAGGGACTCCTACGAGCAGTACTTC. Its translation is CASSQDRDSYEQYF.

The chain uses TRBV19 and TRBJ1-2; D possibly corresponds to TRBD1 (5 bases). Deletions cut 3 bases from V and 7 bases from J, with 12 bases between. Germline loops: CDR1 LNHDA, CDR2 SQIVND (reference sequence). The CDR3 totals 13 residues. Written as DNA, the CDR3 is TGTGCCAGTAGTATCGGGGCGGGAAGTGGCTACACCTTC. It encodes CASSIGAGSGYTF.

The chain has TRBV6-6 and TRBJ1-1, with D possibly being TRBD1 (6 bases). V lost 7 bases and J lost 6, with 15 bases in between. From germline, CDR1 is MNHNY and CDR2 SVGAGI (reference sequence). The CDR3 loop spans 13 amino acids. In DNA, the CDR3 is TGTGCCAGCAAGGAAGGGGGTAACCCTGAAGCTTTCTTT. Its translation is CASKEGGNPEAFF.

The chain combines TRBV28 with TRBJ1-1, with 7 positions matching TRBD1. The germline gives CDR1 MDHEN, CDR2 SYDVKM. This CDR3 has 12 residues. J lost 4 bases, V lost 4 bases, and 0 bases had no gene match. CDR3 nucleotide sequence: TGTGCCAGCAGTTCAGGGGGCACTGAAGCTTTCTTT. Amino acids: CASSSGGTEAFF.

The chain combines TRBV7-2 with TRBJ2-1; 7 bases align to TRBD2. Germline CDR1 reads SGHTA; CDR2 reads FQGNSA. V shed 1 base, J shed 0 bases, and the junction held 3 bases outside the gene matches. The CDR3 is 16 residues long. As DNA, the CDR3 is TGTGCCAGCAGCTTAGTGGGCGGGAGCTCCTACAATGAGCAGTTCTTC. Protein: CASSLVGGSSYNEQFF. The variable domain in full, with the rest retrieved from reference TRBV7-2 and TRBJ2-1, is GAGVSQSPSNKVTEKGKDVELRCDPISGHTALYWYRQSLGQGLEFLIYFQGNSAPDKSGLPSDRFSAERTGGSVSTLTIQRTQQEDSAVYLCASSLVGGSSYNEQFFGPGTRLTVL.

The chain employs TRBV13 and TRBJ2-2; 13 bases are shared with TRBD2. The CDR3 contains 20 residues. CDR1 is PRHDT and CDR2 is FYEKMQ in the germline V gene (reference sequence). J was trimmed by 0 bases and V by 4 bases; bases with no gene match: 11. CDR3: CASSSYPLLAGGPNTGELFF. The CDR3, as DNA: TGTGCCAGCAGCTCCTACCCCTTACTAGCGGGGGGGCCGAACACCGGGGAGCTGTTTTTT.

The V call is TRBV28, the J call TRBJ1-1, with 7 bases matching TRBD1. The CDR3 spans 14 residues. Germline assignment: CDR1 MDHEN and CDR2 SYDVKM. J gave up 4 bases and V 2 bases, and 4 bases lay outside the gene matches. For the CDR3, the DNA is TGTGCCAGCAGTTTAGGGGACAGTATCACTGAAGCTTTCTTT. Protein product: CASSLGDSITEAFF.

The chain employs TRBV6-5 and TRBJ2-7, with 8 bases identical to TRBD2. The germline V gene encodes CDR1 MNHEY and CDR2 SVGAGI. After removal of 8 bases from V and 5 bases from J, the junction contained 2 bases not matched to a gene. CDR3 size: 11 residues. CDR3 in DNA: TGTGCCAGCCGGGGGGGGCACGAGCAGTACTTC. The encoded protein is CASRGGHEQYF.

V gene TRBV29-1 combines with J gene TRBJ2-7; D remains unclear. The CDR3 loop spans 11 amino acids. With 4 bases removed from V and 3 bases from J, the gap between germline ends came to 7 bases. CDR1 and CDR2 (germline): SQVTM, ANQGSEA. CDR3 in amino acids: CSVVHDYEQYF. The CDR3 DNA is TGCAGCGTTGTACACGACTACGAGCAGTACTTC.

This chain links TRBV11-2 with TRBJ1-5; D call uncertain. The CDR3 is 17 amino acids. The germline gives CDR1 SGHAT, CDR2 FQNNGV. The V end lost 0 bases, the J end lost 3 bases, and 15 bases lay between the germline ends. CDR3 DNA: TGTGCCAGCAGCTTAGATAGGGTTGGGAGTGCCAATCAGCCCCAGCATTTT. This gives the protein CASSLDRVGSANQPQHF.